The clone carrying this T cell receptor (beta chain) has only one observation. Study processing details: The authors estimated nucleated cell counts from reference gene primer amplification. Clones were read by immunoSEQ multiplex PCR, and TCRdb kept only the in-frame ones, dropping some. For V, J and clone size, that table is used; D and trimming come from the DNA. The sample yields 270,000 or so clones, nearly 90% seen once. The data originate from a study of blood T cell repertoires in COVID-19. Overall study context: COVID-19 samples, acute and convalescent, were from the United States, Italy and Spain. In each case, the material was cDNA or gDNA derived from T cells, B-cell-depleted T cells, or PBMCs.

Germline V gene data show CDR1 as SGDLS and CDR2 as YYNGEE. Trimming removed 4 bases from V and 4 bases from J, with 10 bases in between. This CDR3 has 13 amino acids. The Seattle patients, enrolled during active infection, were followed longitudinally. This TCR derives from a woman aged 55-75 years with COVID-19, enrolled during active disease. The sequencing input was peripheral blood. The chain employs TRBV9 and TRBJ2-3, with D possibly matching TRBD1 (6 bases). This CDR3 reads CASSLTGPDTQYF. The CDR3 region has the DNA TGTGCCAGCAGCCTGACAGGCCCAGATACGCAGTATTTT.